This T cell receptor (beta chain) was captured by sequencing in a study of identical twins. The table lists this clonotype with many counts. What it binds is unknown. V dropped 11 bases and J dropped 10 bases, with 24 bases sitting between them. The CDR3 runs to 14 residues. Germline V gene lookup returns CDR1 ENHRY and CDR2 SYGVKD. A universal primer site was created by template switching, with the cDNA bearing unique molecular identifiers. TCRdb independently ran MiXCR on the 5' RACE reads; one entry per CDR3 protein. The sample has 500,000 or so distinct CDR3 sequences; around 14% are singletons. General study findings and limits: Analyses of zero insertions could, in part, be confounded by invariant MAIT and iNKT cells.

Another study also made use of these data, one on yellow fever vaccine responses in identical twins.

Input material: CD4+ T cells sorted from blood. The J gene is TRBJ2-1, the V gene TRBV10-3, with a possible D match to TRBD2 (6 bases). This clonotype originated in a woman between 18 and 30 years old in good health. CDR3 DNA sequence: TGTGCCGCGCTAGCGACAGAAGGAAGCAGCGAGCAGTTCTTC. Translated, it gives CAALATEGSSEQFF.